The 2 T cell receptor beta chains reported below all come from one sample, sequenced in a study of early T cells in non-severe SARS-CoV-2 infection (dated by TCRdb to the early 2020s). Library preparation was by 5' RACE. The sequencing machine was a NextSeq 500. Through fastp at Q25 and MiXCR, TCRdb rebuilt clones from the public reads, retaining in-frame beta chains. Each record represents a unique CDR3 protein, reported with the most common genes and DNA among its rows. The sample table contains about 55,000 distinct CDR3 sequences; only one count was recorded for 15% of them. The biggest ten clones account for about 9.1% of the sample. This specimen was whole blood, taken at baseline. All receptors come from an adult who was a healthcare worker with PCR-confirmed SARS-CoV-2 infection or an uninfected control (not recorded which).

The chain has TRBV7-8 and TRBJ2-1; TRBD2 matches at 9 bases. With 5 bases clipped from V and 0 bases from J, the junction kept 8 bases outside the gene matches. There are 17 residues in the CDR3. Germline V CDR1 and CDR2: SGHVS, FQNEAQ. CDR3 loop: CASSRRPSGISYNEQFF. The CDR3 region has the DNA TGTGCCAGCAGCCGTAGACCTAGCGGGATCTCCTACAATGAGCAGTTCTTC.

The V gene is TRBV20-1, the J gene TRBJ2-1; 14 bases match TRBD2. CDR3 length: 16 amino acids. With 6 bases clipped from V and 0 bases from J, the junction kept 4 bases outside the gene matches. CDR1 DFQATT and CDR2 SNEGSKA come from the germline V gene (reference sequence). As DNA, the CDR3 is TGCAGTGCGCCCGGGACTAGCGGGAGCTCCTACAATGAGCAGTTCTTC. Its translation: CSAPGTSGSSYNEQFF.